Sequencing of this TCR beta chain was carried out in a study of T cells in Graves' hyperthyroidism and ophthalmopathy. Amplified regions were TCR beta CDR3 sequences from RNA transcripts. A first-round RT-PCR of the TCR CDR3 used the HTBI primer set. MiXCR, run by TCRdb on the multiplex PCR reads, gives a single entry per CDR3 protein. The sample includes approximately 530,000 distinct CDR3 sequences, approximately 20% seen only once; the top ten take 40% to 50%. This clonotype was seen at least ten times. Sequencing was carried out using blood. The TCR comes from a man aged 35-49 years with Graves' ophthalmopathy.

This chain's CDR3 is CSASRGKANEQFF. The CDR3 DNA sequence: TGCAGTGCTAGTCGCGGGAAGGCGAATGAGCAGTTCTTC. The rearrangement links TRBV20-1 to TRBJ2-1; tentatively, D is TRBD2 (6 bases). CDR3 size: 13 residues. Germline CDR1 is DFQATT and CDR2 is SNEGSKA (reference sequence). V was clipped by 3 bases and J by 7 bases, with 13 bases between them.